These 27 T cell receptor beta chains share one sample of origin, sequenced in a study of regulatory T cells in long-lasting Graves disease. Time point described: newly diagnosed GD, antithyroid drugs for less than 3 months. RNA extracted from PBMCs served as the sequencing template. iRepertoire HTBI primers and Arm-PCR of CDR3 regions built TCR beta libraries. TCRdb itself ran the multiplex PCR reads through MiXCR, one entry per CDR3 protein. The table records roughly 400,000 distinct CDR3 sequences, over 15% of them present only once. The sample also formed part of further work on T cells in Graves' hyperthyroidism and ophthalmopathy.

Material: peripheral blood mononuclear cells (PBMCs), obtained at new diagnosis, from a patient treated with antithyroid drugs. The origin of the receptors is a woman aged 18-29 years with Graves disease.

This clonotype was counted between two and nine times. A read error may explain this, as a much larger clone is one base away. The genes are TRBV7-8 and TRBJ2-7; TRBD2 matches 9 bases. CDR3 size: 17 residues. CDR1 is SGHVS and CDR2 is FQNEAQ in the germline V gene. J was trimmed by 0 bases and V by 1 base; bases with no gene match: 7. The CDR3 DNA is TGTGCCAGCAGCTTAGGTACTAGCGGGCGGAGCTCCTACGAGCAGTACTTC. Translation: CASSLGTSGRSSYEQYF.

This clonotype was counted at least ten times. The chain carries TRBV5-1 and TRBJ2-7, with 8 bases aligning to TRBD1. The CDR3 has 14 residues. Germline assignment: CDR1 SGHRS and CDR2 YFSETQ. V trimming: 2 bases; J trimming: 5 bases; junction bases outside the gene matches: 6. This CDR3 reads CASSFGQGVNEQYF. CDR3 coding DNA: TGCGCCAGCAGCTTTGGACAGGGAGTCAACGAGCAGTACTTC. The complete variable domain, with remaining parts taken from reference TRBV5-1 and TRBJ2-7, reads KAGVTQTPRYLIKTRGQQVTLSCSPISGHRSVSWYQQTPGQGLQFLFEYFSETQRNKGNFPGRFSGRQFSNSRSEMNVSTLELGDSALYLCASSFGQGVNEQYFGPGTRLTVT.

This clonotype was picked up many times. The chain joins TRBV20-1 to TRBJ2-7, with TRBD2 matching over 7 bases. The V gene's germline CDR1 is DFQATT and CDR2 SNEGSKA (reference sequence). Losses at the gene ends were 0 bases for V and 2 bases for J; bases not matched to a gene: 16. This CDR3 has 18 residues. The CDR3 coding sequence is TGCAGTGCTAGAGACTACCTAGCGGAGAAAGGGAGCCCCTACGAGCAGTACTTC. Amino acids: CSARDYLAEKGSPYEQYF.

The table lists this clonotype with a few counts. The chain recombines TRBV20-1 with TRBJ2-1, with D possibly being TRBD2 (6 bases). The V and J ends lost 4 bases and 3 bases respectively, with 16 bases between them. Germline V gives CDR1 DFQATT, CDR2 SNEGSKA (reference sequence). The CDR3 sequence is 15 residues long. The CDR3 reads CSATVLRGFYNEQFF. CDR3 DNA sequence: TGCAGTGCTACCGTGTTGCGGGGCTTCTACAATGAGCAGTTCTTC.

Only a few counts were recorded for this clonotype. V gene TRBV20-1 combines with J gene TRBJ2-5, with 7 bases identical to TRBD2. This CDR3 spans 11 amino acids. V was pared by 6 bases and J by 5 bases, with 3 bases of the junction left unmatched. Germline values: CDR1 DFQATT, CDR2 SNEGSKA (reference sequence). The DNA for the CDR3 is TGCAGTGCACTGGGAGGGGAGACCCAGTACTTC. It yields the protein CSALGGETQYF.

This clonotype was seen repeatedly, ten times or more. This chain joins TRBV20-1 and TRBJ2-1; 12 nucleotides line up with TRBD2. The germline V gene encodes CDR1 DFQATT and CDR2 SNEGSKA (reference sequence). CDR3 length: 17 amino acids. Trimming at V came to 0 bases and at J to 10 bases, leaving 13 bases not matched to a gene. The CDR3 region has the DNA TGCAGTGCTAGAGATCCCCGACTAGCGGGAGTAGGGAAGGAGCAGTTCTTC. The encoded protein is CSARDPRLAGVGKEQFF.

This rearrangement joins TRBV20-1 to TRBJ1-3; the match to TRBD1 covers 7 bases. The ends lost 1 base at V and 3 bases at J; junction bases unmatched: 0. The CDR3 extends over 13 amino acids. Germline V gene data show CDR1 as DFQATT and CDR2 as SNEGSKA (reference sequence). CDR3 protein: CSARGTGGNTIYF. In nucleotides, the CDR3 is TGCAGTGCTAGAGGGACAGGTGGAAACACCATATATTTT.

This clonotype showed up many times. The genes are TRBV3-1 and TRBJ1-2; unclear D gene. CDR1 is LGHDT and CDR2 is YNNKEL in the germline V gene (reference sequence). The CDR3 consists of 17 residues. V gave up 0 bases and J gave up 7 bases, with 21 bases separating them. The CDR3 nucleotides read TGTGCCAGCAGCCAAGAAGTGGACTGGAGGCCCGTGGGTGGCTACACCTTC. Its protein product is CASSQEVDWRPVGGYTF.

The chain has TRBV20-1 and TRBJ2-7; D ambiguous. Trimming took off 4 bases at V and 0 bases at J, with 13 bases between the two ends. CDR3 length equals 14 residues. The germline gives CDR1 DFQATT, CDR2 SNEGSKA (reference sequence). CDR3 in amino acids: CSATKARSSYEQYF. CDR3 in DNA: TGCAGTGCTACCAAAGCGAGGAGCTCCTACGAGCAGTACTTC.

This clonotype was counted ten times or more. The chain links TRBV6-1 to TRBJ2-3, with TRBD2 matching 9 bases. The ends lost 5 bases at V and 4 bases at J; junction bases unmatched: 7. There are 15 residues in the CDR3. Germline V lookup: CDR1 MNHNS, CDR2 SASEGT. Here the CDR3 DNA reads TGTGCCAGCAGTAATAGCGGGAGATCCTCAGATACGCAGTATTTT. Encoded protein: CASSNSGRSSDTQYF.

Turning to this clonotype: With a much larger clone just one base away, this may be a read error. The chain couples TRBV30 to TRBJ2-1; D possibly corresponds to TRBD1 (5 bases). Germline V gene sequence: CDR1 GTSNPN, CDR2 SVGIG (reference sequence). CDR3 length: 16 residues. The CDR3 bases are TGTGCCTGGAGTGTAGGGGTACACCTCTCCTACAATGCGCAGTTCTTC. Encoded protein: CAWSVGVHLSYNAQFF.

The V gene is TRBV6-1, the J gene TRBJ2-3; D is possibly TRBD1 (5 bases). Trimming cost V 5 bases and J 6 bases, with 12 bases left between them. Germline CDR1 reads MNHNS; CDR2 reads SASEGT. This CDR3 is 13 amino acids long. This chain's CDR3 is CASSPDSVDTQYF. The CDR3 DNA is TGTGCCAGCAGTCCCGACAGCGTCGATACGCAGTATTTT.

In its sample, this clonotype was seen many times. The V gene is TRBV20-1, the J gene TRBJ2-1, with 8 bases fitting TRBD2. This CDR3 has 15 amino acids. V gave up 4 bases and J gave up 5 bases; unmatched junction bases: 10. Germline loops: CDR1 DFQATT, CDR2 SNEGSKA (reference sequence). The CDR3 loop is CSATLRAGVDNEQFF. In nucleotides, the CDR3 is TGCAGTGCTACCCTTAGAGCGGGAGTTGACAATGAGCAGTTCTTC.

About this clonotype: The conserved closing phenylalanine or tryptophan is absent in this CDR3, likely reflecting a read error. V and J are TRBV10-3 and TRBJ2-4; D unresolved. CDR1 and CDR2 (germline): ENHRY, SYGVKD. V lost 3 bases and J lost 0, with 15 bases in between. This CDR3 contains 17 residues. Written as DNA, the CDR3 is TGTGCCATCAGTGATGAGCCAGGCAGGTTAGCCAAAAACATTCAGTACCTC. Translated: CAISDEPGRLAKNIQYL.

Many counts were recorded for this clonotype. The V and J genes are TRBV15 and TRBJ2-7, with 11 bases matching TRBD2. After removal of 4 bases from V and 3 bases from J, the junction contained 5 bases not matched to a gene. CDR1 is LNHNV and CDR2 is YYDKDF in the germline V gene (reference sequence). The CDR3 runs to 15 residues. The CDR3 region has the DNA TGTGCCACCAGCAAAGTAGCGGGAGGGGTCTACGAGCAGTACTTC. Translated: CATSKVAGGVYEQYF.

The chain combines TRBV12-3 or TRBV12-4 with TRBJ2-5; 7 positions agree with TRBD2. The junction had 14 bases not matched to a gene; V was cut back by 2 bases and J by 5 bases. The length of the CDR3 is 17 residues. CDR3 bases: TGTGCCAGCAGTTTATTGATGGCGGGAGTACCCAGGGAGACCCAGTACTTC. Translated: CASSLLMAGVPRETQYF.

This clonotype was detected ten times or more. V gene TRBV27 combines with J gene TRBJ1-1; D possibly corresponds to TRBD1 (5 bases). Between the trimmed V and J ends, which lost 7 bases and 4 bases, there was a span of 19 bases. This CDR3 has 15 residues. The V gene's germline CDR1 is MNHEY and CDR2 SMNVEV (reference sequence). In DNA form, the CDR3 reads TGTGCCAGCACCCCAAGGGGACTGAGGGGCACTGAAGCTTTCTTT. It yields the protein CASTPRGLRGTEAFF.

This clonotype was counted ten times or more. The genes are TRBV3-1 and TRBJ2-2, with a weak D call TRBD2 (6 bases). Deletions cut 4 bases from V and 7 bases from J, with 19 bases between. This CDR3 region has 16 residues. Germline V gene lookup returns CDR1 LGHDT and CDR2 YNNKEL (reference sequence). CDR3 sequence reads: CASSLGTPGRIGELFF. CDR3 DNA: TGTGCCAGCAGCCTCGGAACTCCTGGGAGGATCGGGGAGCTGTTTTTT.

This clonotype was detected ten times or more. This sequence joins TRBV6-2 or TRBV6-3 and TRBJ2-1, with TRBD1 identical over 8 bases. The germline gives CDR1 MNHEY, CDR2 SVGEGT. The CDR3 consists of 19 residues. V shed 2 bases and J 0 bases; nucleotides not matched to a gene: 12. This chain's CDR3 is CASSYRRPGGPSSYNEQFF. CDR3 nucleotides: TGTGCCAGCAGTTACCGACGACCAGGGGGCCCTAGCTCCTACAATGAGCAGTTCTTC.

This clonotype was seen ten or more times. The genes are TRBV28 and TRBJ1-1; D is perhaps TRBD1 (5 bases). V was cut by 3 bases and J by 1 base, with 9 bases left in between. This CDR3 has 14 residues. Germline loops: CDR1 MDHEN, CDR2 SYDVKM. The CDR3 region has the DNA TGTGCCAGCAGTTTTCGACAGAGGAACACTGAAGCTTTCTTT. Translating gives CASSFRQRNTEAFF.

This clonotype was seen ten or more times. The J gene is TRBJ2-7, the V gene TRBV20-1; the D gene is possibly TRBD2 (6 bases). V was shortened by 3 bases and J by 3 bases, with 18 bases between the two germline ends. Germline CDR1 DFQATT, CDR2 SNEGSKA (reference sequence). CDR3 length: 15 residues. CDR3 loop: CSASRDRDSNYEQYF. The CDR3 DNA reads as TGCAGTGCTAGTAGGGACCGGGACTCCAACTACGAGCAGTACTTC.

This clonotype has more than one count but fewer than ten. This rearrangement joins TRBV28 to TRBJ2-3; 7 bases line up with TRBD1. This CDR3 has 17 amino acids. Germline V CDR1 and CDR2: MDHEN, SYDVKM. V trimming: 3 bases; J trimming: 0 bases; junction bases outside the gene matches: 9. CDR3 loop: CASSFSTGPTSTDTQYF. The CDR3 coding sequence is TGTGCCAGCAGTTTTTCGACAGGGCCAACTAGCACAGATACGCAGTATTTT. The variable domain in full, with the rest retrieved from reference TRBV28 and TRBJ2-3, is DVKVTQSSRYLVKRTGEKVFLECVQDMDHENMFWYRQDPGLGLRLIYFSYDVKMKEKGDIPEGYSVSREKKERFSLILESASTNQTSMYLCASSFSTGPTSTDTQYFGPGTRLTVL.

This clonotype was observed a handful of times. The chain joins TRBV12-3 or TRBV12-4 to TRBJ1-5; D unclear. The CDR3 is 14 amino acids. Trimming took off 4 bases at V and 6 bases at J, with 13 bases between the two ends. The CDR3 DNA reads TGTGCCAGCAGTTATCTGGGTCGGGGTCAGCCCCAGCATTTT. Translation gives CASSYLGRGQPQHF.

This clonotype has at least ten counts. This rearrangement joins TRBV18 to TRBJ1-6; D ambiguous. The CDR3 is 13 amino acids. Trimming shortened V by 8 bases and J by 6 bases, and 11 bases separated the two germline ends. From germline, CDR1 is KGHSH and CDR2 LQKENI. The CDR3 coding sequence is TGTGCCAGCCAAGAGGACTTTAATTCACCCCTCCACTTT. Its protein product is CASQEDFNSPLHF.

This clonotype was picked up many times. The chain employs TRBV3-1 and TRBJ2-3, with D perhaps TRBD1 or TRBD2 (5 bases each). The germline V gene has CDR1 LGHDT and CDR2 YNNKEL (reference sequence). Trimming took off 4 bases at V and 6 bases at J, with 14 bases between the two ends. CDR3 length equals 14 residues. The CDR3 sequence: CASSPSGRSDTQYF. In DNA, the CDR3 is TGTGCCAGCAGCCCTTCGGGGCGGTCGGATACGCAGTATTTT.

This clonotype was detected many times. This chain connects TRBV28 to TRBJ2-3, with 13 nucleotides matching TRBD2. The CDR3 has 16 amino acids. The V gene end was trimmed by 4 bases and the J gene end by 4 bases; junction bases not matched to a gene: 5. CDR1 MDHEN and CDR2 SYDVKM come from the germline V gene. Here the CDR3 reads CASSSGTSGIADTQYF. The CDR3 region has the DNA TGTGCCAGCAGTTCAGGGACTAGCGGGATCGCAGATACGCAGTATTTT.

This clonotype occurred once. The rearrangement uses TRBV30 and TRBJ1-5, with 9 nucleotides matching TRBD1. The germline V gene encodes CDR1 GTSNPN and CDR2 SVGIG (reference sequence). The V gene end was trimmed by 5 bases and the J gene end by 7 bases; junction bases not matched to a gene: 6. This CDR3 has 13 amino acids. The CDR3 is CAWGTGSGQPQHF. In DNA form, the CDR3 reads TGTGCCTGGGGGACAGGGTCAGGGCAGCCCCAGCATTTT.